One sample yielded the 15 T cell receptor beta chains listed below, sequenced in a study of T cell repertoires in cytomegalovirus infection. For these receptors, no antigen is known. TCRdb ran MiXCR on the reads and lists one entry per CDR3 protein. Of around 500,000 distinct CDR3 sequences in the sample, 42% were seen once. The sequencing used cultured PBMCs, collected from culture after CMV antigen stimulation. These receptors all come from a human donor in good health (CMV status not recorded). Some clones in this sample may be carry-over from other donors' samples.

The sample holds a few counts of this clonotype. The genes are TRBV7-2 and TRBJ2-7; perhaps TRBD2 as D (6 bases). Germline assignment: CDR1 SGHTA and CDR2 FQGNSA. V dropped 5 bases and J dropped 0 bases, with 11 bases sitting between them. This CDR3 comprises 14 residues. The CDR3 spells CASSLLAFSYEQYF. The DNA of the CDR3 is TGTGCCAGCAGCCTTCTAGCGTTCTCCTACGAGCAGTACTTC. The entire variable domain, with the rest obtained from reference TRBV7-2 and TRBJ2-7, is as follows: GAGVSQSPSNKVTEKGKDVELRCDPISGHTALYWYRQSLGQGLEFLIYFQGNSAPDKSGLPSDRFSAERTGGSVSTLTIQRTQQEDSAVYLCASSLLAFSYEQYFGPGTRLTVT.

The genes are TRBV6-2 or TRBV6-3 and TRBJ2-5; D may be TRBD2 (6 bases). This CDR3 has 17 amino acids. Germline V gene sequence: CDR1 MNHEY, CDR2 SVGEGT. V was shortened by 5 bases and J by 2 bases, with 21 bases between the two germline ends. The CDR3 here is CASSLGAIAEAQETQYF. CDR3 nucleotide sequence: TGTGCCAGCAGTCTCGGGGCTATAGCGGAGGCACAAGAGACCCAGTACTTC.

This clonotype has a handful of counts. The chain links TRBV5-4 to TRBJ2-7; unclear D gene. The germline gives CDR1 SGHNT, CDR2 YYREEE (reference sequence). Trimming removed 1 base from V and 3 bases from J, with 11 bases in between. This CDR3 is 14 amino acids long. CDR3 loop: CASSLNQDRYEQYF. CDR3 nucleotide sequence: TGTGCCAGCAGCTTGAATCAGGATCGCTACGAGCAGTACTTC. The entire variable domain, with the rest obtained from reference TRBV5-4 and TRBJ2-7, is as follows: ETGVTQSPTHLIKTRGQQVTLRCSSQSGHNTVSWYQQALGQGPQFIFQYYREEENGRGNFPPRFSGLQFPNYSSELNVNALELDDSALYLCASSLNQDRYEQYFGPGTRLTVT.

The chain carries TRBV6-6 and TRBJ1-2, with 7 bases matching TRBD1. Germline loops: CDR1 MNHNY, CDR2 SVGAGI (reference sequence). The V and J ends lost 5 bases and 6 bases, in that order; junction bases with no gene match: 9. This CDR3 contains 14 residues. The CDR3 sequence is CASSTWTGRDGYTF. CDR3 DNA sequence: TGTGCCAGCAGTACTTGGACAGGTCGTGATGGCTACACCTTC.

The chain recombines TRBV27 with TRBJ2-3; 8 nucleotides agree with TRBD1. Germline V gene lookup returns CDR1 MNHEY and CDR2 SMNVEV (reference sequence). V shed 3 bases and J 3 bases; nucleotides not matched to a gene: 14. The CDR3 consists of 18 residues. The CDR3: CASSFTQLDRVGTDTQYF. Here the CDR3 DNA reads TGTGCCAGCAGTTTCACCCAACTGGACAGGGTGGGGACAGATACGCAGTATTTT.

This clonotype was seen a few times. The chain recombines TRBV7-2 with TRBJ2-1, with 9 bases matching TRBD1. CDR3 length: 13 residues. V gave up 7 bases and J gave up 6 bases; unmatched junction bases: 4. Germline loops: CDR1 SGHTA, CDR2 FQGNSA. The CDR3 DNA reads TGTGCCAGCACCTCGGACAGGGGCAATGAGCAGTTCTTC. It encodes CASTSDRGNEQFF.

CDR3 in amino acids: CASSLVSRDYEQYF. The CDR3 nucleotides are TGTGCCAGCAGCTTAGTTTCCAGGGACTACGAGCAGTACTTC. J is TRBJ2-7 and V is TRBV7-2, with a weak D call TRBD1 (5 bases). Germline V gives CDR1 SGHTA, CDR2 FQGNSA. This CDR3 is 14 amino acids long. Trimming removed 1 base at V and 3 bases at J, with 10 bases between.

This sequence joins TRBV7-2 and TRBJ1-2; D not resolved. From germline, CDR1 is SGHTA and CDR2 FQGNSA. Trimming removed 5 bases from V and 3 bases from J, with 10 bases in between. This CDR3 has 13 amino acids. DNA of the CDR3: TGTGCCAGCAGCCCCCGTGAAGACTATGGCTACACCTTC. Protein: CASSPREDYGYTF.

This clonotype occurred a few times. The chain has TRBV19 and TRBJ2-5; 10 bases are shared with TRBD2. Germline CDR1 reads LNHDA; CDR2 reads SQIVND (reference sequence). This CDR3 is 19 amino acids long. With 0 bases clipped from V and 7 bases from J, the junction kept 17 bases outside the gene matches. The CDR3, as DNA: TGTGCCAGTAGTATAGATCCGATGGGACTAGCGATGCAGAAAGGGACCCAGTACTTC. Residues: CASSIDPMGLAMQKGTQYF.

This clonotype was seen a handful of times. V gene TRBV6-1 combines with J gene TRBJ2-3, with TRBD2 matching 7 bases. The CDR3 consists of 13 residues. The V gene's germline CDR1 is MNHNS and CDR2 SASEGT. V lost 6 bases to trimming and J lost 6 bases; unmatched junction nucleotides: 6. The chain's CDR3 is CASSERGEDTQYF. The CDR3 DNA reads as TGTGCCAGCAGCGAGCGGGGTGAGGATACGCAGTATTTT.

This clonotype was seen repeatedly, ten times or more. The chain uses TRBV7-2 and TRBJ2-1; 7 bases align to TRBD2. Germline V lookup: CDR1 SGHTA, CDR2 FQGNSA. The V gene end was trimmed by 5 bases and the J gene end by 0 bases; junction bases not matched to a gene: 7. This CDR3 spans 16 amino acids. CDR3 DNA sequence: TGTGCCAGCAGCGTCCTTAGCGGGTTCTCCTACAATGAGCAGTTCTTC. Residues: CASSVLSGFSYNEQFF. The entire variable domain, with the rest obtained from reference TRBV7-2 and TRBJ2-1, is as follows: GAGVSQSPSNKVTEKGKDVELRCDPISGHTALYWYRQSLGQGLEFLIYFQGNSAPDKSGLPSDRFSAERTGGSVSTLTIQRTQQEDSAVYLCASSVLSGFSYNEQFFGPGTRLTVL.

Here the CDR3 DNA reads TGTGCCAGCAGCCGGGACAGGTACTCCTACGAGCAGTACTTC. Translating gives CASSRDRYSYEQYF. The chain has TRBV7-2 and TRBJ2-7; TRBD1 aligns across 8 bases. The CDR3 spans 14 residues. Germline lookup yields CDR1 SGHTA and CDR2 FQGNSA. V trimming: 5 bases; J trimming: 0 bases; junction bases outside the gene matches: 3.

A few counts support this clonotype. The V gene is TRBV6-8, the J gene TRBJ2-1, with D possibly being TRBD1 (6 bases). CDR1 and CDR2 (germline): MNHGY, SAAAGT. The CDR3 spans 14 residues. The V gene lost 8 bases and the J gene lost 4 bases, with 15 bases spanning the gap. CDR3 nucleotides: TGTGCCAGCGGCTACAGGGTGGTTTACAATGAGCAGTTCTTC. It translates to CASGYRVVYNEQFF.

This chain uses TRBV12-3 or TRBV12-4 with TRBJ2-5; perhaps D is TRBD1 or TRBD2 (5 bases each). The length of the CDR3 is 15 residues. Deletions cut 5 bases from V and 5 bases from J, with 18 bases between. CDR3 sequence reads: CASSPPSGPAETQYF. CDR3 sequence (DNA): TGTGCCAGCAGTCCCCCCTCGGGGCCAGCGGAGACCCAGTACTTC.

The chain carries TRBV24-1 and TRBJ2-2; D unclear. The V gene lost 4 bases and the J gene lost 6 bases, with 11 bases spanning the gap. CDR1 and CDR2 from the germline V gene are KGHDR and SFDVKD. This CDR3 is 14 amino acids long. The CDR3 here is CATSELSRAGELFF. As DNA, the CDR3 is TGTGCCACCAGTGAATTAAGCCGGGCCGGGGAGCTGTTTTTT.